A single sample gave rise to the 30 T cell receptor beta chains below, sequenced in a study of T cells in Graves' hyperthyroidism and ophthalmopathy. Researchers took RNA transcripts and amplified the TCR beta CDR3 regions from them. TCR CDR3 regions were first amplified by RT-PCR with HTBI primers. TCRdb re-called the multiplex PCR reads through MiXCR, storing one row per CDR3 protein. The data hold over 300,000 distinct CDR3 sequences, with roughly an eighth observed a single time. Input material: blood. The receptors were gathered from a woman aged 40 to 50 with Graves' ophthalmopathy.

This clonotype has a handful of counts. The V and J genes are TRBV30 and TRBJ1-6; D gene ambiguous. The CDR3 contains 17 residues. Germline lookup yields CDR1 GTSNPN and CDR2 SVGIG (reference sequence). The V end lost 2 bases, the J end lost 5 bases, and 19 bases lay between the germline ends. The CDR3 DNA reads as TGTGCCTGGAGTCCAATAAGTGGATGGGGAAATAATTCACCCCTCCACTTT. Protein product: CAWSPISGWGNNSPLHF.

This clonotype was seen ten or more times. CDR3 protein: CASSSRASGTDTQYF. CDR3 sequence (DNA): TGTGCCAGCAGCTCAAGAGCTTCTGGCACAGATACGCAGTATTTT. The V gene is TRBV7-2, the J gene TRBJ2-3; D is unclear. Trimming removed 4 bases from V and 1 base from J, with 12 bases in between. CDR1 and CDR2 from the germline V gene are SGHTA and FQGNSA. The CDR3 contains 15 residues. Complete variable domain (other parts from reference TRBV7-2 and TRBJ2-3): GAGVSQSPSNKVTEKGKDVELRCDPISGHTALYWYRQSLGQGLEFLIYFQGNSAPDKSGLPSDRFSAERTGGSVSTLTIQRTQQEDSAVYLCASSSRASGTDTQYFGPGTRLTVL.

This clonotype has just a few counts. This chain's CDR3 is CASSTPGGLETQYF. DNA of the CDR3: TGTGCCAGCTCAACCCCAGGGGGCCTAGAGACCCAGTACTTC. This rearrangement joins TRBV18 to TRBJ2-5, with 8 positions matching TRBD1. Germline trimming cut 5 bases from V and 4 bases from J; bases unmatched to any gene: 6. Germline CDR1 and CDR2: KGHSH and LQKENI. The CDR3 runs 14 residues.

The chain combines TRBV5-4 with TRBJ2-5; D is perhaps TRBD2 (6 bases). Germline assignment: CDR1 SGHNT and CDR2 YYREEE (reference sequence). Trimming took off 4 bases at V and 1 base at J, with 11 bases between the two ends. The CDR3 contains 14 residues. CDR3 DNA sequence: TGTGCCAGCAGCCCGACTAGTACCCAAGAGACCCAGTACTTC. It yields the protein CASSPTSTQETQYF.

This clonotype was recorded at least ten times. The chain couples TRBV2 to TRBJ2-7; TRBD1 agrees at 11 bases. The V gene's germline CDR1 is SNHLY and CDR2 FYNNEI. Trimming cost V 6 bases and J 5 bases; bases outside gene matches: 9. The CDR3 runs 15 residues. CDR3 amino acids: CASREGQGVLDEQYF. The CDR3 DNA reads TGTGCCAGCAGGGAGGGACAGGGGGTATTGGACGAGCAGTACTTC.

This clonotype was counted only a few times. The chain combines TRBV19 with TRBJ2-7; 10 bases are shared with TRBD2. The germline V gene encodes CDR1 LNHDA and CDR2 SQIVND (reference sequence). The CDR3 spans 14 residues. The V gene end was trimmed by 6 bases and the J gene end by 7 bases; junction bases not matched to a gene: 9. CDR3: CASSQREGLREQYF. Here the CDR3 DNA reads TGTGCCAGTAGCCAGCGGGAGGGACTTCGGGAGCAGTACTTC.

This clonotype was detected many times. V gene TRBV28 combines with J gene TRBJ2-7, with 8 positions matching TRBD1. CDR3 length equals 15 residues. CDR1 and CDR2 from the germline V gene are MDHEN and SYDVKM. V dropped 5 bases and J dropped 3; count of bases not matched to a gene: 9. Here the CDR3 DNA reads TGTGCCAGCAGTCAACCCCAGGGGGCTGGCTACGAGCAGTACTTC. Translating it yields CASSQPQGAGYEQYF.

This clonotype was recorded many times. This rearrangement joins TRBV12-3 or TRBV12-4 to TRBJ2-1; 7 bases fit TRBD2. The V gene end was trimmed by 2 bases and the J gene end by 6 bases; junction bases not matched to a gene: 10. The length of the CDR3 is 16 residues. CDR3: CASSLRREFRSNEQFF. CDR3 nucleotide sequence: TGTGCCAGCAGTTTAAGGCGGGAGTTTAGGTCCAATGAGCAGTTCTTC.

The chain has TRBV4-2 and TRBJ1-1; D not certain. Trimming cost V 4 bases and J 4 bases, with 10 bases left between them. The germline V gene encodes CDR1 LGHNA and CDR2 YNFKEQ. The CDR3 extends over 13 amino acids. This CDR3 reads CASSPGLGTEAFF. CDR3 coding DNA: TGTGCCAGCAGCCCCGGACTGGGCACTGAAGCTTTCTTT.

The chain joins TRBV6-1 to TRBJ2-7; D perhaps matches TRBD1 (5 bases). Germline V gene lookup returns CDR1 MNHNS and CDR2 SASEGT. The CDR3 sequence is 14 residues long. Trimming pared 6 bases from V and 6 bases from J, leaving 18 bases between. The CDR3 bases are TGTGCCAGCAGCCAAGTAGGCGCCCAGGGCGAGCAGTACTTC. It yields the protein CASSQVGAQGEQYF.

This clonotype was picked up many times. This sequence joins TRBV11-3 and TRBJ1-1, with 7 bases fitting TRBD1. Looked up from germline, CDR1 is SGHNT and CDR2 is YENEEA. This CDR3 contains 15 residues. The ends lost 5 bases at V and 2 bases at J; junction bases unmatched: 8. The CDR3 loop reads CASSLQGEINTEAFF. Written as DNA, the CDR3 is TGTGCCAGCAGCCTTCAGGGGGAAATTAACACTGAAGCTTTCTTT. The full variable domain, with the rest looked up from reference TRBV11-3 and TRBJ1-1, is EAGVVQSPRYKIIEKKQPVAFWCNPISGHNTLYWYLQNLGQGPELLIRYENEEAVDDSQLPKDRFSAERLKGVDSTLKIQPAELGDSAVYLCASSLQGEINTEAFFGQGTRLTVV.

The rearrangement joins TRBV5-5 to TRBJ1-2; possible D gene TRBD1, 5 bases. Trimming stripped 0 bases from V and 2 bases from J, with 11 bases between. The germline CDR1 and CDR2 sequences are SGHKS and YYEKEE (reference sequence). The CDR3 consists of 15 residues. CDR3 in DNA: TGTGCCAGCAGCTTGGTGGGGGGACCGAACTATGGCTACACCTTC. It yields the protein CASSLVGGPNYGYTF. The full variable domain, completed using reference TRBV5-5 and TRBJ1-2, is DAGVTQSPTHLIKTRGQQVTLRCSPISGHKSVSWYQQVLGQGPQFIFQYYEKEERGRGNFPDRFSARQFPNYSSELNVNALLLGDSALYLCASSLVGGPNYGYTFGSGTRLTVV.

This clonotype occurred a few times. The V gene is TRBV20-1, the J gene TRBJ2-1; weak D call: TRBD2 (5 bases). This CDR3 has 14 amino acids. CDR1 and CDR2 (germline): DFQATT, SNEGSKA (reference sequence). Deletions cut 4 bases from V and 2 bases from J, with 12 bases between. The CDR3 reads CSAKPTNTYNEQFF. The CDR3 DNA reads TGCAGTGCTAAACCGACTAATACCTACAATGAGCAGTTCTTC.

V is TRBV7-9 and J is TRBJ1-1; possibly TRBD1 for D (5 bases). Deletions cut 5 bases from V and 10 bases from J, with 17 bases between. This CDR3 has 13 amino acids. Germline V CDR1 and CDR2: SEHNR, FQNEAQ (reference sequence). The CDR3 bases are TGTGCCAGCAGCCTGCAGGGAAGTGCGGGAGCTTTCTTT. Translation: CASSLQGSAGAFF.

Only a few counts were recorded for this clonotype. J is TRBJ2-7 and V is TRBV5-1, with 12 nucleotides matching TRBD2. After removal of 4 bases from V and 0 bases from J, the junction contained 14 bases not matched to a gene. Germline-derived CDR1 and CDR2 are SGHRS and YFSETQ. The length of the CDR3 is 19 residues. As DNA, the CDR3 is TGCGCCAGCAGCGGGTTTCTAGCGGGGGGGCCTTTTACCTCCTACGAGCAGTACTTC. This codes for CASSGFLAGGPFTSYEQYF.

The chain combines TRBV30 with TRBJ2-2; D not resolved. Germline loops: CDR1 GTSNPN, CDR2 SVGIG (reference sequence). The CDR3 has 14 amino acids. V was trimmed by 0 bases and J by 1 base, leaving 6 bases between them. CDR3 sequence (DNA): TGTGCCTGGAGTGTACTCATGAACACCGGGGAGCTGTTTTTT. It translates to CAWSVLMNTGELFF.

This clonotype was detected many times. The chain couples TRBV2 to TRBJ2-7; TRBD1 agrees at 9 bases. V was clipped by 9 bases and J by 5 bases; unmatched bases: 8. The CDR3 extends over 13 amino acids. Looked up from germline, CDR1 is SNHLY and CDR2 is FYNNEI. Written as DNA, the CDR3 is TGTGCCAGTTCTCGGGACAGGGAGGACGAGCAGTACTTC. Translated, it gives CASSRDREDEQYF.

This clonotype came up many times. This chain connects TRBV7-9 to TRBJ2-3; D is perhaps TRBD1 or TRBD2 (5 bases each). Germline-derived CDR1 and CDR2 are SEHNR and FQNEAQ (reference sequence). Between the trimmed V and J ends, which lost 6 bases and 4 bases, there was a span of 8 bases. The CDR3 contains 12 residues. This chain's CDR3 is CASSRDADTQYF. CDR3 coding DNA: TGTGCCAGCAGTCGGGACGCAGATACGCAGTATTTT.

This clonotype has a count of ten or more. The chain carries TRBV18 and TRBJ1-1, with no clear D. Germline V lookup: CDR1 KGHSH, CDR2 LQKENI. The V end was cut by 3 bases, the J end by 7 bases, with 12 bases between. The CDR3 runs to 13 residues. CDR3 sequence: CASSPLGRSEAFF. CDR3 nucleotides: TGTGCCAGCTCACCGCTTGGACGGAGTGAAGCTTTCTTT.

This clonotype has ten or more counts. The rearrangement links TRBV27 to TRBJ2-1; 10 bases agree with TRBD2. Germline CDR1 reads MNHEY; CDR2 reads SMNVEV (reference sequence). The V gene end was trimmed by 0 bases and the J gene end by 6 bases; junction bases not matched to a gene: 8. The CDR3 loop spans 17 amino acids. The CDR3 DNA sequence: TGTGCCAGCAGTTTATCGGCGGGGCTAGCGGGAGTCAATGAGCAGTTCTTC. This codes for CASSLSAGLAGVNEQFF.

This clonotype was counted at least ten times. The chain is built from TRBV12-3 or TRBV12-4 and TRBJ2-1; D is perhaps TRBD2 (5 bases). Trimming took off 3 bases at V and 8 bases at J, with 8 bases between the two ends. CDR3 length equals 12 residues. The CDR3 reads CASSLAGYEQFF. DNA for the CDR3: TGTGCCAGCAGTTTGGCGGGCTATGAGCAGTTCTTC.

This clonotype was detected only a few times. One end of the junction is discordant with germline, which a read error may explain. This CDR3 is CSASYKKGQGRQTQHF. The CDR3 DNA reads as TGCAGTGCTAGTTACAAAAAAGGACAGGGGCGGCAGACCCAGCACTTC. V is TRBV20-1 and J is TRBJ2-5; 9 positions match TRBD1. In germline, CDR1 is DFQATT, CDR2 SNEGSKA (reference sequence). The CDR3 has 16 residues.

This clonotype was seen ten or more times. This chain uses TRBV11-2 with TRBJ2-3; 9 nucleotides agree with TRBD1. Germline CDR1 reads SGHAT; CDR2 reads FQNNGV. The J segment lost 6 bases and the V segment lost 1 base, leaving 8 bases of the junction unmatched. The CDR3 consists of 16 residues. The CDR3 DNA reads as TGTGCCAGCAGCTTAGGCGGGACAGGGTTCGGGGATACGCAGTATTTT. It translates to CASSLGGTGFGDTQYF.

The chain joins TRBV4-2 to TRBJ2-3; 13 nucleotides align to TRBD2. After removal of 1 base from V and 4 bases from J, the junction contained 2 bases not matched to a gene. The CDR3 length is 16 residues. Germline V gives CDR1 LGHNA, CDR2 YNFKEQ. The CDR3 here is CASSQGLAGGPDTQYF. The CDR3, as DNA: TGTGCCAGCAGCCAAGGACTAGCGGGGGGCCCAGATACGCAGTATTTT.

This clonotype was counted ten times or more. As DNA, the CDR3 is TGCAGCGTTTGGAGAACAGGGACAGTCCAAGAGACCCAGTACTTC. Its translation: CSVWRTGTVQETQYF. The rearrangement joins TRBV29-1 to TRBJ2-5; 7 bases align to TRBD1. This CDR3 has 15 residues. Germline V gives CDR1 SQVTM, CDR2 ANQGSEA. J gave up 1 base and V 5 bases, and 10 bases lay outside the gene matches.

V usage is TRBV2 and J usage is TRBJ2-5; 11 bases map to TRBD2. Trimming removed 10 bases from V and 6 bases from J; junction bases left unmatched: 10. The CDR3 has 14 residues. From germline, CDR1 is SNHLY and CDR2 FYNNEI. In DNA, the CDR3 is TGTGCCATCAAAACTAGCGGGAGAGGAAAGACCCAGTACTTC. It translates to CAIKTSGRGKTQYF.

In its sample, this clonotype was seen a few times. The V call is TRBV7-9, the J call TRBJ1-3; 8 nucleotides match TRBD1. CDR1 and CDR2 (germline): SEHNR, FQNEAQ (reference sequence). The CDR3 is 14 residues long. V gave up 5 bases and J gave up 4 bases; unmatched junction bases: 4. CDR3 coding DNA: TGTGCCAGCAGCCACGGACAGGGAGGAAACACCATATATTTT. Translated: CASSHGQGGNTIYF.

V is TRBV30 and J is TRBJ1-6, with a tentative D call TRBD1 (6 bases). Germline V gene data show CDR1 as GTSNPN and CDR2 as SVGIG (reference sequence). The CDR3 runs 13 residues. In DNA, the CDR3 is TGTGCTTCAGAGGGACACTATAATTCACCCCTCCACTTT. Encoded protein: CASEGHYNSPLHF.

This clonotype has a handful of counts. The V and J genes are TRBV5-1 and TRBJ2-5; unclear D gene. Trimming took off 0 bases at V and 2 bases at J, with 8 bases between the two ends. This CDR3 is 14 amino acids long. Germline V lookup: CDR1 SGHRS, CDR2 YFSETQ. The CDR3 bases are TGCGCCAGCAGCTTGGGCTTTGCGCAAGAGACCCAGTACTTC. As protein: CASSLGFAQETQYF.

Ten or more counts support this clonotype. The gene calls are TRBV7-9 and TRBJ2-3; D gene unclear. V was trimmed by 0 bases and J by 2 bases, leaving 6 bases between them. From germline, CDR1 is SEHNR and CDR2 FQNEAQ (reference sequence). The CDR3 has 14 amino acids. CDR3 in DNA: TGTGCCAGCAGCTTAGCCGGGCACACAGATACGCAGTATTTT. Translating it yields CASSLAGHTDTQYF.